These T cell receptor beta chains were read from a single sample in a study of blood T cell repertoires in COVID-19. The repertoire was sequenced with immunoSEQ multiplex PCR; TCRdb's copy has only in-frame clones and lacks some. The sample consists of 390,000 or so clones, around 91% of them appearing once. Sequences were obtained from PBMCs or T cells enriched from blood (not recorded which). These receptors were taken from a man between 18 and 35 years old who had recovered from COVID-19. Both conserved end residues are part of each CDR3. The order of the fields is clone size, J gene, D gene, V gene, CDR3 protein, CDR3 DNA. D genes are given only for firm matches. Clone size appears in some rows only: once, few, many, or a class for an expanded clone.

NA	TRBJ1-2	TRBD1	TRBV6-5	CASIGQGNYGYTF	TGTGCCAGCATTGGACAGGGGAACTATGGCTACACCTTC
once	TRBJ1-2	TRBD1	TRBV28	CATTGALLYGYTF	TGTGCCACCACAGGGGCTCTACTCTATGGCTACACCTTC
NA	TRBJ1-6	TRBD1	TRBV29-1	CSAGDRGQGSPLHF	TGCAGCGCCGGGGACAGGGGGCAGGGTTCACCCCTCCACTTT
NA	TRBJ1-2	TRBD1	TRBV6-5	CASSFPTGIGYGYTF	TGTGCCAGCAGTTTCCCGACAGGGATCGGCTATGGCTACACCTTC
NA	TRBJ1-1	NA	TRBV19	CASSTWDFTEAFF	TGTGCCAGTAGTACCTGGGACTTCACTGAAGCTTTCTTT
NA	TRBJ2-3	TRBD2	TRBV11-1	CASGIAGSTDTQYF	TGTGCCAGCGGTATAGCGGGGTCCACAGATACGCAGTATTTT
NA	TRBJ2-1	TRBD2	TRBV27	CASSLLASGGGANEQFF	TGTGCCAGCAGTTTACTGGCTAGCGGCGGAGGGGCGAATGAGCAGTTCTTC
NA	TRBJ1-3	NA	TRBV12-3/TRBV12-4	CATAYSSGNTIYF	TGTGCCACCGCATATAGCTCTGGAAACACCATATATTTT
NA	TRBJ2-3	NA	TRBV11-3	CASSSRGSVRDTQYF	TGTGCCAGCAGCTCTCGGGGGAGCGTTAGGGATACGCAGTATTTT
NA	TRBJ2-5	TRBD1	TRBV28	CASSYNRGPGETQYF	TGTGCCAGCAGCTATAACAGGGGGCCAGGAGAGACCCAGTACTTC
NA	TRBJ2-7	TRBD2	TRBV7-8	CASSLTGTSAHEQYF	TGTGCCAGCAGCTTAACCGGGACTAGCGCCCACGAGCAGTACTTC
NA	TRBJ1-2	TRBD1	TRBV28	CASSFGTGLVGGYTF	TGTGCCAGCAGTTTCGGGACAGGTTTAGTGGGTGGCTACACCTTC
NA	TRBJ2-2	TRBD1	TRBV6-2/TRBV6-3	CASSDRVGELFF	TGTGCCAGCAGTGACAGGGTCGGGGAGCTGTTTTTT
NA	TRBJ2-1	TRBD2	TRBV11-2	CASSLEPSGRAGEQFF	TGTGCCAGCAGCTTAGAGCCTAGCGGGAGGGCCGGTGAGCAGTTCTTC
NA	TRBJ2-7	TRBD1	TRBV28	CASSLGTDNEQYF	TGTGCCAGCAGTTTAGGGACAGATAACGAGCAGTACTTC
NA	TRBJ2-5	NA	TRBV29-1	CSVEGTEETQYF	TGCAGCGTTGAAGGGACAGAAGAGACCCAGTACTTC
NA	TRBJ1-5	TRBD1	TRBV3-1/TRBV3-2	CASSQSDRVSQPQHF	TGTGCCAGCAGCCAGAGTGACAGGGTTAGTCAGCCCCAGCATTTT
NA	TRBJ2-1	TRBD1	TRBV13	CASSNQGVRSYNEQFF	TGTGCCAGCAGCAATCAGGGGGTTCGCTCCTACAATGAGCAGTTCTTC
NA	TRBJ1-1	TRBD1	TRBV4-2	CASSQLGQGARTEAFF	TGTGCCAGCAGCCAATTAGGACAGGGGGCAAGGACTGAAGCTTTCTTT
NA	TRBJ2-3	NA	TRBV7-2	CASSALAYSTDTQYF	TGTGCCAGCAGCGCGCTAGCGTACAGCACAGATACGCAGTATTTT
NA	TRBJ2-1	NA	TRBV21-1	CASSKRGGSPGTKNNEQFF	TGTGCCAGCAGCAAAAGGGGAGGATCCCCCGGGACTAAAAACAATGAGCAGTTCTTC
NA	TRBJ2-5	TRBD1	TRBV11-2	CASSKTGARETQYF	TGTGCCAGCAGCAAAACAGGGGCAAGAGAGACCCAGTACTTC
NA	TRBJ1-4	NA	TRBV4-2	CASSARDNEDEKLFF	TGTGCCAGCAGCGCCCGGGACAATGAAGATGAAAAACTGTTTTTT
NA	TRBJ1-2	TRBD1	TRBV19	CASSPGTANYGYTF	TGTGCCAGTAGCCCCGGGACAGCCAACTATGGCTACACCTTC
NA	TRBJ2-3	NA	TRBV7-9	CASSLDFSSDTQYF	TGTGCCAGCAGCCTTGACTTTTCATCAGATACGCAGTATTTT
NA	TRBJ2-1	NA	TRBV5-1	CASSSGRGRSSYNEQFF	TGCGCCAGCAGCTCCGGAAGAGGCCGTAGCTCCTACAATGAGCAGTTCTTC
NA	TRBJ2-1	NA	TRBV9	CASSPGTRSYNEQFF	TGTGCCAGCAGCCCAGGGACTCGTTCCTACAATGAGCAGTTCTTC
NA	TRBJ1-2	TRBD1	TRBV10-1	CASSPGQGSRGYTF	TGCGCCAGCAGCCCGGGACAGGGAAGTCGGGGCTACACCTTC
NA	TRBJ2-7	NA	TRBV7-2	CASSLRGYEQYF	TGTGCCAGCAGCTTACGGGGATACGAGCAGTACTTC
NA	TRBJ2-1	TRBD2	TRBV10-3	CAISGRTSRNEQFF	TGTGCCATCAGTGGCAGGACTAGCAGGAATGAGCAGTTCTTC
NA	TRBJ1-1	TRBD1	TRBV20-1	CSASSIPGQGWSDTEAFF	TGCAGTGCTAGTTCCATACCGGGACAGGGGTGGTCAGACACTGAAGCTTTCTTT
NA	TRBJ2-7	NA	TRBV7-3	CASSLRGRASSYEQYF	TGTGCCAGCAGCTTAAGGGGCCGGGCGAGCTCCTACGAGCAGTACTTC
NA	TRBJ1-2	NA	TRBV12-3/TRBV12-4	CASGRAGDYGYTF	TGTGCCAGCGGCCGCGCGGGTGACTATGGCTACACCTTC
NA	TRBJ2-2	NA	TRBV4-2	CASSHPQTNTGELFF	TGTGCCAGCAGCCATCCCCAGACGAACACCGGGGAGCTGTTTTTT
NA	TRBJ2-1	TRBD2	TRBV6-2/TRBV6-3	CASNPGGPGEQFF	TGTGCCAGCAACCCGGGGGGGCCGGGAGAGCAGTTCTTC
NA	TRBJ2-2	TRBD2	TRBV7-2	CASSLATSGITAGELFF	TGTGCCAGCAGCTTAGCGACTAGCGGGATAACCGCCGGGGAGCTGTTTTTT
NA	TRBJ2-5	TRBD2	TRBV4-1	CASSQDRDSGGVLETQYF	TGCGCCAGCAGCCAAGACAGGGATAGCGGGGGGGTCCTGGAGACCCAGTACTTC